This record covers a single T cell receptor (beta chain). As yet, its antigen is unknown. Quantitative 5'-RACE with molecular barcodes generated TCR beta libraries. TCRdb processed the 5' RACE reads anew with MiXCR; each CDR3 protein has one entry. Of approximately 220,000 distinct CDR3 sequences listed, over 9.5% are singletons. The data are from a study of CD8 T cells in ankylosing spondylitis. Germline CDR1 LNHNV, CDR2 YYDKDF (reference sequence). The CDR3 is made up of 15 amino acids. The ends were cut back, 0 bases at V and 5 bases at J, with 13 bases in the middle. Overall study results and limits: There was reportedly significant enrichment of clones that were disease-linked in matched ankylosing spondylitis synovial fluid.

V gene TRBV15 combines with J gene TRBJ2-5, with D tentatively TRBD1 (5 bases). Sequenced: blood, either unsorted or a sorted T cell fraction (not recorded which). This receptor was identified in a male donor with ankylosing spondylitis or in good health (not recorded which). This CDR3 is CATSREQGFTETQYF. CDR3 sequence (DNA): TGTGCCACCAGCAGAGAGCAGGGTTTCACGGAGACCCAGTACTTC. Complete variable domain (other parts from reference TRBV15 and TRBJ2-5): DAMVIQNPRYQVTQFGKPVTLSCSQTLNHNVMYWYQQKSSQAPKLLFHYYDKDFNNEADTPDNFQSRRPNTSFCFLDIRSPGLGDTAMYLCATSREQGFTETQYFGPGTRLLVL.